This entry lists 27 T cell receptor beta chains sequenced from one sample in a study of T cell responses to AZD1222 COVID-19 vaccine. Measured with immunoSEQ multiplex PCR; TCRdb has only the in-frame clones, and not every one. Among more than 95,000 clones listed, 70% to 90% were seen once. The sequences come from peripheral blood, collected on day 0 of AZD1222 vaccination. These receptors were obtained from an adult in good health.

In this sample, this clone turned up once. The chain links TRBV27 to TRBJ2-1; TRBD2 matches at 9 bases. The ends lost 7 bases at V and 4 bases at J; junction bases unmatched: 5. Germline V gene lookup returns CDR1 MNHEY and CDR2 SMNVEV (reference sequence). The CDR3 extends over 14 amino acids. The CDR3 DNA reads TGTGCCAGCACATCTAGCGGGATATACAATGAGCAGTTCTTC. This translates into CASTSSGIYNEQFF.

In nucleotides, the CDR3 is TGTGCCAGTAGTCTATCGGACAGGGGGCATGAGCAGTTCTTC. Amino acid sequence: CASSLSDRGHEQFF. The chain combines TRBV19 with TRBJ2-1; 11 bases map to TRBD1. The germline gives CDR1 LNHDA, CDR2 SQIVND (reference sequence). CDR3 length equals 14 residues. Trimming cost V 5 bases and J 8 bases; bases outside gene matches: 5.

This clone turned up a few times. The rearrangement joins TRBV3-1 (or the pseudogene TRBV3-2) to TRBJ1-6; D not certain. The CDR3 totals 16 residues. V was cut by 1 base and J by 9 bases, with 16 bases left in between. The germline V gene encodes CDR1 LGHDT and CDR2 YNNKEL (reference sequence). The DNA of the CDR3 is TGTGCCAGCAGCCAAGGGGGTGCGGGGAATCGTTCACCCCTCCACTTT. It codes for CASSQGGAGNRSPLHF.

This clone was detected once. This chain uses TRBV9 with TRBJ2-2; D possibly corresponds to TRBD1 (5 bases). Trimming shortened V by 0 bases and J by 1 base, and 7 bases separated the two germline ends. CDR1 and CDR2 from the germline V gene are SGDLS and YYNGEE. This CDR3 comprises 15 residues. The CDR3 DNA follows: TGTGCCAGCAGCGTAGTGCAGGGGAACACCGGGGAGCTGTTTTTT. Amino acids: CASSVVQGNTGELFF. Full variable domain (outside the CDR3, taken from reference TRBV9 and TRBJ2-2): DSGVTQTPKHLITATGQRVTLRCSPRSGDLSVYWYQQSLDQGLQFLIQYYNGEERAKGNILERFSAQQFPDLHSELNLSSLELGDSALYFCASSVVQGNTGELFFGEGSRLTVL.

The rearrangement joins TRBV6-1 to TRBJ2-7; TRBD1 is a possible D gene (6 bases). The V end lost 1 base, the J end lost 3 bases, and 10 bases lay between the germline ends. The CDR3 is 14 residues long. CDR1 is MNHNS, CDR2 SASEGT, per germline. CDR3 nucleotides: TGTGCCAGCAGTGAAGGGACAGTAATCTACGAGCAGTACTTC. It encodes CASSEGTVIYEQYF.

The genes are TRBV5-1 and TRBJ1-2, with 9 bases that match TRBD1. The CDR3 sequence is 15 residues long. The V and J ends lost 4 bases and 4 bases, in that order; junction bases with no gene match: 8. Germline CDR1 is SGHRS and CDR2 is YFSETQ. This CDR3 is CASSQGTGRSYGYTF. CDR3 bases: TGCGCCAGCAGCCAAGGGACAGGGAGGTCCTATGGCTACACCTTC.

V is TRBV11-3 and J is TRBJ2-1; 9 bases fit TRBD2. Germline lookup yields CDR1 SGHNT and CDR2 YENEEA. V gave up 3 bases and J gave up 10 bases; unmatched junction bases: 10. CDR3 length: 15 residues. The CDR3 reads CASSLGASGTSEQFF. CDR3 DNA sequence: TGTGCCAGCAGCTTGGGGGCTAGCGGGACTAGCGAGCAGTTCTTC.

The chain uses TRBV5-5 and TRBJ1-1; 8 nucleotides align to TRBD1. V lost 5 bases, J lost 0 bases, and 3 bases stayed unmatched. The CDR3 covers 14 residues. Looked up from germline, CDR1 is SGHKS and CDR2 is YYEKEE (reference sequence). The CDR3 region is CASSPDRVNTEAFF. The CDR3 DNA follows: TGTGCCAGCAGTCCGGACAGGGTGAACACTGAAGCTTTCTTT. Together with reference TRBV5-5 and TRBJ1-1, the CDR3 gives the full variable domain: DAGVTQSPTHLIKTRGQQVTLRCSPISGHKSVSWYQQVLGQGPQFIFQYYEKEERGRGNFPDRFSARQFPNYSSELNVNALLLGDSALYLCASSPDRVNTEAFFGQGTRLTVV.

This clone is a singleton in its sample. This chain joins TRBV19 and TRBJ2-1; 10 positions agree with TRBD1. This CDR3 is built from 14 residues. V trimming: 9 bases; J trimming: 7 bases; junction bases outside the gene matches: 9. Germline V gene sequence: CDR1 LNHDA, CDR2 SQIVND (reference sequence). The CDR3 spells CASDGGQGFNEQFF. DNA for the CDR3: TGTGCCAGCGACGGGGGACAGGGGTTTAATGAGCAGTTCTTC.

This sequence joins TRBV5-1 and TRBJ1-1; a possible D gene is TRBD1 (6 bases). CDR3 length: 16 amino acids. CDR1 and CDR2 from the germline V gene are SGHRS and YFSETQ. V shed 0 bases and J shed 5 bases, with 17 bases lying between them. As DNA, the CDR3 is TGCGCCAGCAGCTTGGGGGCGGGAGGAGGACAGACTGAAGCTTTCTTT. Translation gives CASSLGAGGGQTEAFF.

The V gene is TRBV28, the J gene TRBJ2-1; 7 bases match TRBD2. V was pared by 4 bases and J by 3 bases, with 6 bases of the junction left unmatched. Per germline, CDR1 MDHEN and CDR2 SYDVKM. This CDR3 region has 15 residues. CDR3 sequence: CASSSLTSSYNEQFF. In DNA form, the CDR3 reads TGTGCCAGCAGTTCACTGACTAGCAGCTACAATGAGCAGTTCTTC.

The chain joins TRBV10-1 to TRBJ2-7, with D uncertain. The germline V and J ends were trimmed by 3 bases and 2 bases, with 8 bases remaining between them. Per the germline V gene, CDR1 is WNHNN and CDR2 is SYGVQD (reference sequence). This CDR3 spans 13 amino acids. The CDR3 region is CASSDTAAYEQYF. In nucleotides, the CDR3 is TGCGCCAGCAGTGATACGGCAGCCTACGAGCAGTACTTC.

This clone was detected only a few times. The J gene is TRBJ2-3, the V gene TRBV19; 9 bases agree with TRBD1. The CDR3 sequence is 14 residues long. Germline V CDR1 and CDR2: LNHDA, SQIVND (reference sequence). V lost 7 bases, J lost 4 bases, and 6 bases stayed unmatched. The DNA of the CDR3 is TGTGCCAGTAAAATGGACAGGGGCGCAGATACGCAGTATTTT. Translated, it gives CASKMDRGADTQYF. Full variable domain (remainder filled in from reference TRBV19 and TRBJ2-3): DGGITQSPKYLFRKEGQNVTLSCEQNLNHDAMYWYRQDPGQGLRLIYYSQIVNDFQKGDIAEGYSVSREKKESFPLTVTSAQKNPTAFYLCASKMDRGADTQYFGPGTRLTVL.

This chain joins TRBV9 and TRBJ2-2; 11 positions match TRBD2. The CDR3 runs to 15 residues. The junction had 7 bases not matched to a gene; V was cut back by 4 bases and J by 8 bases. The germline CDR1 and CDR2 sequences are SGDLS and YYNGEE. CDR3 DNA sequence: TGTGCCAGCAGCATACTAGCGGGAGATAGGGGGGAGCTGTTTTTT. It codes for CASSILAGDRGELFF.

The chain is built from TRBV6-8 and TRBJ1-5; the D is unclear. CDR1 is MNHGY and CDR2 is SAAAGT in the germline V gene. The CDR3 consists of 16 residues. V gave up 7 bases and J gave up 6 bases, with 22 bases separating them. CDR3 in amino acids: CASTVPPFTRCQPQHF. As DNA, the CDR3 is TGTGCCAGCACCGTACCTCCCTTTACCCGCTGTCAGCCCCAGCATTTT.

This clone showed up just a few times. V and J are TRBV30 and TRBJ2-1; a weak D match, TRBD2 (6 bases). CDR3 size: 15 residues. Germline lookup yields CDR1 GTSNPN and CDR2 SVGIG (reference sequence). With 3 bases removed from V and 1 base from J, the gap between germline ends came to 13 bases. The CDR3 reads CAWRARGRSYNEQFF. In DNA form, the CDR3 reads TGTGCCTGGAGAGCCCGAGGGAGGTCCTACAATGAGCAGTTCTTC.

About this clone itself: One end of the junction fails to match germline, which may point to a read error. This chain connects TRBV3-1 (or the pseudogene TRBV3-2) to TRBJ1-5; D may be TRBD1 (6 bases). Germline CDR1 and CDR2: LGHDT and YNNKEL (reference sequence). This CDR3 contains 17 residues. The CDR3 here is CASSQAGAGASDQPQHF. The CDR3 DNA sequence: TGTGCCAGCAGCCAAGCAGGGGCAGGGGCTAGCGATCAGCCCCAGCATTTT.

The chain has TRBV4-1 and TRBJ2-1; tentative D call: TRBD1 (6 bases). Trimming removed 5 bases from V and 5 bases from J, with 16 bases in between. The CDR3 totals 15 residues. Germline-derived CDR1 and CDR2 are MGHRA and YSYEKL. CDR3 residues: CASSYGTRKHNEQFF. CDR3 DNA: TGCGCCAGCAGCTACGGGACACGGAAGCACAATGAGCAGTTCTTC.

The chain links TRBV19 to TRBJ2-5, with 12 bases fitting TRBD2. V dropped 5 bases and J dropped 7; count of bases not matched to a gene: 11. Germline CDR1 is LNHDA and CDR2 is SQIVND (reference sequence). This CDR3 comprises 16 residues. In DNA form, the CDR3 reads TGTGCCAGTAGTGAAACCGGGACTAGCGGGCCGGGGACCCAGTACTTC. This encodes CASSETGTSGPGTQYF. Complete variable domain (other parts from reference TRBV19 and TRBJ2-5): DGGITQSPKYLFRKEGQNVTLSCEQNLNHDAMYWYRQDPGQGLRLIYYSQIVNDFQKGDIAEGYSVSREKKESFPLTVTSAQKNPTAFYLCASSETGTSGPGTQYFGPGTRLLVL.

J is TRBJ2-1 and V is TRBV4-1, with 7 bases fitting TRBD2. The CDR3 length is 16 residues. Germline CDR1 is MGHRA and CDR2 is YSYEKL. Trimming at V came to 0 bases and at J to 2 bases, leaving 4 bases not matched to a gene. The CDR3 DNA reads as TGCGCCAGCAGCCAAGATCCCGGGACTACCTACAATGAGCAGTTCTTC. Amino acids: CASSQDPGTTYNEQFF.

The chain has TRBV21-1 and TRBJ1-2. TRBV21-1 counts as a pseudogene. The CDR3 loop spans 18 amino acids. The CDR3: CASSKSSRTSGTRYGYTF. The CDR3 coding sequence is TGTGCCAGCAGCAAGAGCTCCCGTACCAGCGGTACGAGGTATGGCTACACCTTC.

This chain uses TRBV6-1 with TRBJ1-4; the match to TRBD1 covers 7 bases. J lost 8 bases, V lost 2 bases, and 11 bases had no gene match. The CDR3 consists of 16 residues. Germline values: CDR1 MNHNS, CDR2 SASEGT. The DNA of the CDR3 is TGTGCCAGCAGTGAACCTAGACAGGGAGCGGGGGAAAAACTGTTTTTT. This translates into CASSEPRQGAGEKLFF.

V is TRBV6-5 and J is TRBJ2-2; TRBD1 or TRBD2 may be the D gene (5 bases each). Trimming cost V 5 bases and J 4 bases, with 11 bases left between them. This CDR3 region has 14 residues. Germline CDR1 and CDR2: MNHEY and SVGAGI. This CDR3 is CASSIRDVTGELFF. The DNA for the CDR3 is TGTGCCAGCAGTATCCGGGACGTCACCGGGGAGCTGTTTTTT.

V gene TRBV3-1 (or the pseudogene TRBV3-2) combines with J gene TRBJ2-2; D is uncertain. This CDR3 comprises 12 residues. The ends were cut back, 1 base at V and 5 bases at J, with 2 bases in the middle. Per germline, CDR1 LGHDT and CDR2 YNNKEL (reference sequence). The CDR3 region is CASSQGTGELFF. The CDR3 DNA reads as TGTGCCAGCAGCCAAGGGACCGGGGAGCTGTTTTTT.

The chain uses TRBV2 and TRBJ2-7, with 7 bases identical to TRBD2. The CDR3 has 16 residues. The germline V gene has CDR1 SNHLY and CDR2 FYNNEI. J was trimmed by 7 bases and V by 4 bases; bases with no gene match: 16. As DNA, the CDR3 is TGTGCCAGCAGTGCGGGGACTAAAGTCCTCTCCCGGGAGCAGTACTTC. Protein product: CASSAGTKVLSREQYF.

The rearrangement links TRBV7-3 to TRBJ2-3; D perhaps matches TRBD2 (6 bases). This CDR3 region has 14 residues. Trimming removed 4 bases from V and 8 bases from J, with 16 bases in between. Germline V gives CDR1 SGHTA, CDR2 FQGTGA. The CDR3 here is CASSYQGLGGTQYF. The DNA for the CDR3 is TGTGCCAGCAGCTATCAGGGCCTGGGAGGTACGCAGTATTTT.

The rearrangement uses TRBV21-1 and TRBJ2-7; TRBD2 reflects the table's D call only, with no check against the DNA. TRBV21-1 corresponds to a pseudogene. The CDR3 has 16 amino acids. The CDR3 loop reads CASSIIAGGQVYEQYF. As DNA, the CDR3 is TGTGCCAGCAGCATCATAGCGGGAGGGCAGGTCTACGAGCAGTACTTC.